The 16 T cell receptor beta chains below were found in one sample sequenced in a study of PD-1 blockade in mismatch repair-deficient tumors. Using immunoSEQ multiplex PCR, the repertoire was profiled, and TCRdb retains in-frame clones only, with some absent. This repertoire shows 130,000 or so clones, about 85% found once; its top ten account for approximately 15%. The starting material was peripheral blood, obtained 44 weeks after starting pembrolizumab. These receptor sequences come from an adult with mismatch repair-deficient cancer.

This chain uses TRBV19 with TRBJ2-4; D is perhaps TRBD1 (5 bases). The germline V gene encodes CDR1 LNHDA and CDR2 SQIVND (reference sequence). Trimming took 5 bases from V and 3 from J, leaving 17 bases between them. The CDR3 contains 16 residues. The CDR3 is CASSVGAGKVKNIQYF. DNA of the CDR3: TGTGCCAGTAGTGTCGGAGCAGGGAAAGTCAAAAACATTCAGTACTTC. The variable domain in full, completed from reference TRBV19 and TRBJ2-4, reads DGGITQSPKYLFRKEGQNVTLSCEQNLNHDAMYWYRQDPGQGLRLIYYSQIVNDFQKGDIAEGYSVSREKKESFPLTVTSAQKNPTAFYLCASSVGAGKVKNIQYFGAGTRLSVL.

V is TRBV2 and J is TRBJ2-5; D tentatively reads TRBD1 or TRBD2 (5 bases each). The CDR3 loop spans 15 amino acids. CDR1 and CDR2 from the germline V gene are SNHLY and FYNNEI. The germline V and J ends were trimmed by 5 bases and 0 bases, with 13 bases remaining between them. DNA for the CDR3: TGTGCCAGCAGTAGGGACCAAATCTACCAAGAGACCCAGTACTTC. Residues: CASSRDQIYQETQYF. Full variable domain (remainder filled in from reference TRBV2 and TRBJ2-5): EPEVTQTPSHQVTQMGQEVILRCVPISNHLYFYWYRQILGQKVEFLVSFYNNEISEKSEIFDDQFSVERPDGSNFTLKIRSTKLEDSAMYFCASSRDQIYQETQYFGPGTRLLVL.

The CDR3 spells CASSQDLAGYTF. The CDR3 region has the DNA TGCGCCAGCAGCCAAGACCTAGCTGGCTACACCTTC. J is TRBJ1-2 and V is TRBV4-1, with unresolved D. V lost 0 bases to trimming and J lost 7 bases, with 6 bases between them. This CDR3 has 12 residues. Germline-derived CDR1 and CDR2 are MGHRA and YSYEKL.

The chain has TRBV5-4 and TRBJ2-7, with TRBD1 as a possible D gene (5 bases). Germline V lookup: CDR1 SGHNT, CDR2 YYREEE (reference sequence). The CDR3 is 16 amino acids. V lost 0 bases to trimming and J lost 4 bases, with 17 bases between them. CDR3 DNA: TGTGCCAGCAGCTTGGATCTGTCAGGGAACCGGTACGAGCAGTACTTC. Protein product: CASSLDLSGNRYEQYF.

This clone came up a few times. The CDR3 is CASSLNSQGAVLSYEQYF. The CDR3 DNA is TGTGCCAGCAGTTTAAACTCTCAGGGGGCGGTCTTGTCCTACGAGCAGTACTTC. This rearrangement joins TRBV28 to TRBJ2-7; 8 nucleotides align to TRBD1. The J segment lost 1 base and the V segment lost 2 bases, leaving 13 bases of the junction unmatched. The CDR3 runs to 18 residues. The V gene's germline CDR1 is MDHEN and CDR2 SYDVKM.

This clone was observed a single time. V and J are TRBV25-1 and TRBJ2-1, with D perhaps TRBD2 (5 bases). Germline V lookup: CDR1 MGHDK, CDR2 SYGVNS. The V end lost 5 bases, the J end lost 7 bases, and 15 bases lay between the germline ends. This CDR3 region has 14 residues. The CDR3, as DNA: TGTGCCAGCAGTAAGCTACTAGGCGGGAATGAGCAGTTCTTC. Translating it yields CASSKLLGGNEQFF.

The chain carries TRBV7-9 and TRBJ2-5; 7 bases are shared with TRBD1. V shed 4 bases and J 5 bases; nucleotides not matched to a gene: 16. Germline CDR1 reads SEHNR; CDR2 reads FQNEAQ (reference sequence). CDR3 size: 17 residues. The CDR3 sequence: CASSSPPTGFLFETQYF. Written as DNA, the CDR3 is TGTGCCAGCAGCTCCCCTCCGACAGGGTTCTTATTCGAGACCCAGTACTTC.

The CDR3 spells CASSLMASSSYEQYF. The CDR3 coding sequence is TGTGCCAGCAGCTTGATGGCTAGTTCATCCTACGAGCAGTACTTC. The V and J genes are TRBV5-4 and TRBJ2-7; no reliable D call. This CDR3 contains 15 residues. The V end was cut by 1 base, the J end by 1 base, with 12 bases between. The germline CDR1 and CDR2 sequences are SGHNT and YYREEE (reference sequence). Full variable domain (missing parts from reference TRBV5-4 and TRBJ2-7): ETGVTQSPTHLIKTRGQQVTLRCSSQSGHNTVSWYQQALGQGPQFIFQYYREEENGRGNFPPRFSGLQFPNYSSELNVNALELDDSALYLCASSLMASSSYEQYFGPGTRLTVT.

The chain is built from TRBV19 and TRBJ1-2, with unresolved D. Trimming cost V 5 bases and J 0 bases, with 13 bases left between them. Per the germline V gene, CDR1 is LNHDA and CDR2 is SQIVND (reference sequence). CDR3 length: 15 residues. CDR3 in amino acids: CASSATGNANYGYTF. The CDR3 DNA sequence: TGTGCCAGTAGTGCGACGGGAAACGCTAACTATGGCTACACCTTC.

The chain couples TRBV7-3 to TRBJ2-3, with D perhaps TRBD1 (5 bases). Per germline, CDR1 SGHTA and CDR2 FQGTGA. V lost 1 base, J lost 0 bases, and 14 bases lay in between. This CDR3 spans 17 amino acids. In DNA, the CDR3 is TGTGCCAGCAGCTTAATGTTAGGGGCGGATAGCACAGATACGCAGTATTTT. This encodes CASSLMLGADSTDTQYF.

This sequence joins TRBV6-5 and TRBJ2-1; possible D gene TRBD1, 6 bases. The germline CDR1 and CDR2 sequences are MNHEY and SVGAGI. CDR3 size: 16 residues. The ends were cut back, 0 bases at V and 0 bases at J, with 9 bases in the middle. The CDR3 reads CASSYSTGSSYNEQFF. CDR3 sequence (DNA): TGTGCCAGCAGTTACTCCACAGGGAGCTCCTACAATGAGCAGTTCTTC.

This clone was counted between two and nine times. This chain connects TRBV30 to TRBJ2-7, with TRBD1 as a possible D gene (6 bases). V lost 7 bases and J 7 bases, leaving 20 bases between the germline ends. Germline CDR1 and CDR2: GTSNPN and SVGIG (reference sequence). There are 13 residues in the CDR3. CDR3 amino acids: CASRVSWGREQYF. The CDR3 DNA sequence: TGTGCCTCCAGGGTCTCGTGGGGGCGGGAGCAGTACTTC.

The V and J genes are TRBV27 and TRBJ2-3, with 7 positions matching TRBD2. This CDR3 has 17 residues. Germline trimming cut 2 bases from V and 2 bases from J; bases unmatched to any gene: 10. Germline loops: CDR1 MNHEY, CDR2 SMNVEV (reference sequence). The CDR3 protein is CASSLGWASGYTDTQYF. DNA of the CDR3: TGTGCCAGCAGTTTAGGGTGGGCTAGCGGTTACACAGATACGCAGTATTTT.

In DNA form, the CDR3 reads TGTGCCAGCACCCCAGATGGGGGAGTGAATCAGCCCCAGCATTTT. Protein product: CASTPDGGVNQPQHF. The chain has TRBV9 and TRBJ1-5, with a weak D call TRBD1 (5 bases). The CDR3 extends over 15 amino acids. The V end was cut by 6 bases, the J end by 4 bases, with 17 bases between. CDR1 and CDR2 (germline): SGDLS, YYNGEE.

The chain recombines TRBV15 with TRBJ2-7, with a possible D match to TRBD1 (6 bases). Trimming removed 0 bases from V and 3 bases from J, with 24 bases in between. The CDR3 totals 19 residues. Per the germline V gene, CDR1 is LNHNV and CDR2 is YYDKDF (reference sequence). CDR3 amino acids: CATSRDLHHVPDRYYEQYF. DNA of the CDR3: TGTGCCACCAGCAGAGATCTTCACCACGTTCCAGACAGGTACTACGAGCAGTACTTC.

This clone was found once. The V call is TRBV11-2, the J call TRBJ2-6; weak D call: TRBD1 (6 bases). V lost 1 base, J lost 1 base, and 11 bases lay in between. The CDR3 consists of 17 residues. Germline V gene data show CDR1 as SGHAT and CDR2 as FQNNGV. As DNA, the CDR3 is TGTGCCAGCAGCTTAGGGACAGTAGGGTCTGGGGCCAACGTCCTGACTTTC. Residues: CASSLGTVGSGANVLTF.